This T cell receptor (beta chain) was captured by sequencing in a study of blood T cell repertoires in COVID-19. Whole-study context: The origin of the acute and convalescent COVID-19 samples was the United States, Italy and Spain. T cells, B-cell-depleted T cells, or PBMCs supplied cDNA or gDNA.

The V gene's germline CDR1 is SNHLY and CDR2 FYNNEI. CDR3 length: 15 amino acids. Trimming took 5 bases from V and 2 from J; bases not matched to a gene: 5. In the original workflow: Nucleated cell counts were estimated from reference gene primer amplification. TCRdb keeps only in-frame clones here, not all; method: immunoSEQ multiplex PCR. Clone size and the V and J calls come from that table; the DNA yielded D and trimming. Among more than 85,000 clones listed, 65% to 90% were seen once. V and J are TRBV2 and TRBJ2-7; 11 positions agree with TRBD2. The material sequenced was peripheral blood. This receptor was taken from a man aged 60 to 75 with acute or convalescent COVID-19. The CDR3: CASSPTSGVTYEQYF. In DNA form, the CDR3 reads TGTGCCAGCAGTCCGACTAGCGGGGTAACCTACGAGCAGTACTTC.